Listed below are T cell receptor beta chains from one sample, sequenced in a study of blood T cells in healthy people across ages. Each CDR3 protein gets one entry after TCRdb re-called the 5' RACE reads with MiXCR. The sample holds roughly 800,000 distinct CDR3 sequences, 25% seen once. These records were also assigned to another study, of T cells of mothers and their children.

Sequenced input: blood. The source of these receptors is a boy between 10 and 17 years old in good health. CDR3s include the opening cysteine and the closing phenylalanine or tryptophan. D genes are given only for firm matches. Rows may omit the clone size; those that give it use once, few, many or a size class.

CASSSSGGYYEQYF,TGTGCCAGCAGTTCGTCAGGCGGGTATTACGAGCAGTACTTC,TRBJ2-7,few,.,TRBV27
CASSLPGQGIYEQYF,TGTGCCAGCAGTTTACCGGGACAGGGTATCTACGAGCAGTACTTC,TRBJ2-7,few,TRBD1,TRBV27
CASSQTDRANEKLFF,TGTGCCAGCAGCCAAACGGACAGAGCCAATGAAAAACTGTTTTTT,TRBJ1-4,.,.,TRBV7-2
CASSSGTSGDQETQYF,TGTGCCAGCAGCTCAGGGACTAGCGGGGACCAAGAGACCCAGTACTTC,TRBJ2-5,.,TRBD2,TRBV11-1
CASSTSSYNEQFF,TGTGCCAGCAGCACAAGCTCCTACAATGAGCAGTTCTTC,TRBJ2-1,many,.,TRBV7-2
CASSSPSSGISEQYF,TGTGCCAGCAGTTCACCGTCTAGCGGGATCTCCGAGCAGTACTTC,TRBJ2-7,few,TRBD2,TRBV6-2/TRBV6-3
CASSQFILRANVLTF,TGCGCCAGCAGCCAGTTTATCCTTAGGGCCAACGTCCTGACTTTC,TRBJ2-6,few,.,TRBV4-1
CSARDQGDTEAFF,TGCAGTGCTAGAGATCAGGGGGACACTGAAGCTTTCTTT,TRBJ1-1,few,TRBD1,TRBV20-1
CASSESDGATDTQHF,TGTGCCAGCAGTGAATCCGACGGGGCCACAGATACGCAGCATTTT,TRBJ1-5,.,.,TRBV25-1
CASSKGATSYNEQYF,TGTGCCAGCAGTAAGGGGGCCACCTCCTACAATGAGCAGTACTTC,TRBJ2-7,few,TRBD1,TRBV28
CSAIEDSMNTEAFF,TGCAGTGCCATCGAAGACAGCATGAACACTGAAGCTTTCTTT,TRBJ1-1,once,.,TRBV20-1